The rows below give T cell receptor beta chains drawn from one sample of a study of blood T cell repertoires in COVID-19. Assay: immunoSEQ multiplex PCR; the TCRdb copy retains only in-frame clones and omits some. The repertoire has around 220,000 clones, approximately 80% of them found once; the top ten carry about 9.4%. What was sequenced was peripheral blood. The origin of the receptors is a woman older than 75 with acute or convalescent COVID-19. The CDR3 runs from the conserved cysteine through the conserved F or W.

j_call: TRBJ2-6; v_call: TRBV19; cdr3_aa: CASSTQGTGANVLTF
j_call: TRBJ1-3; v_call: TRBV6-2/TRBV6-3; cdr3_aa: CASSYPGSGGNTIYF
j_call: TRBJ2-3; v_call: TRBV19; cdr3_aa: CASSTSHTDTQYF
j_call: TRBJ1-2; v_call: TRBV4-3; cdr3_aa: CASSRTPGGPDGYTF
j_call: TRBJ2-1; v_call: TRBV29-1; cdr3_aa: CSVWGETSYNEQFF
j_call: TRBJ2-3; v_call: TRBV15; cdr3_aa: CATSREGAGTTSTDTQYF
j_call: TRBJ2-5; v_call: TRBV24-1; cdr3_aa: CATSDWGEEWETQYF
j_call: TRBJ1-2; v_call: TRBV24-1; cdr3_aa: CATSEGEGQEGYTF
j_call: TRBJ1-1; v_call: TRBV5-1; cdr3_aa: CASSYGGDTEAFF
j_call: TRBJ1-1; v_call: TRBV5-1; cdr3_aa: CASSSLQGRPEAFF
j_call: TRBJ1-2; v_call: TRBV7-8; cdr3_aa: CASSFDRDNYGYTF
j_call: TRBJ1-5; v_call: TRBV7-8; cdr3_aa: CASSLRDRVAQPQHF
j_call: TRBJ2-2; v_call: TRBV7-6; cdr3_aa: CASSLFLAGARNTGELFF
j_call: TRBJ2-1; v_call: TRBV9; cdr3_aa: CASSPPAGSSYNEQFF
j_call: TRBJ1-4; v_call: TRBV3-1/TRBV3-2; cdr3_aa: CASSHRGRGGREKLFF
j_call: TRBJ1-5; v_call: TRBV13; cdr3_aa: CASSSGQDQPQHF
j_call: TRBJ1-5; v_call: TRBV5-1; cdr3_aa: CASVNSLRGNQPQHF
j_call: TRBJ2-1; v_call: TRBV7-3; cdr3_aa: CASSPGQGGNEQFF
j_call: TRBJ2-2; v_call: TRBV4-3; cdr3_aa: CASSQDTGLAGGTGELFF
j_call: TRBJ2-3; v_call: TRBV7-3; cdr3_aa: CASSLISGLTDTQYF
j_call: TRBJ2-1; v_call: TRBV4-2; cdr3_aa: CASSPDPTGIRPGTRDNEQFF
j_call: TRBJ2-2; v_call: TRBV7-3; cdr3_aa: CASSREGGGELFF
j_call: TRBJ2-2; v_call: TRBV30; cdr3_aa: CAWESGRARTGELFF
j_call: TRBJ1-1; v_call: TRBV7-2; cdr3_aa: CASSARGGTEAFF
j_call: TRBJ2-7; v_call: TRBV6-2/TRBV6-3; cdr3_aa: CASSLTGGLYEQYF
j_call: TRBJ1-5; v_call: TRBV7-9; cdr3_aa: CASSLGGGQPQHF
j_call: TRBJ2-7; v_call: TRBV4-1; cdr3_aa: CASSQDRGYSYEQYF
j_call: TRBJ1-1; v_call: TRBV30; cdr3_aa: CAWNAGDRDTEAFF
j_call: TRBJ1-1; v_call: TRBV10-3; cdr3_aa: CASGQGNTEAFF
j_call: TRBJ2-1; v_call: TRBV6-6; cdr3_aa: CASSRGLAGEQFF
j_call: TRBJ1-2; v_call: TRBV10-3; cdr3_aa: CAISGTGTPNYGYTF
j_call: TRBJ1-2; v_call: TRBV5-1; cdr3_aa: CASSPGHLTYGYTF
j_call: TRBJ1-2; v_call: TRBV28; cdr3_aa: CASSPHDRAYGYTF
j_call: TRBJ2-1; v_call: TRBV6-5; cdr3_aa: CATSGTRRDEQFF
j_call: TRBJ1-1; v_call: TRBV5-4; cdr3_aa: CASSLDAFGNTEAFF
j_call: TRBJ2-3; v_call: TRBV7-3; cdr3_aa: CASSLGAGGETDTQYF
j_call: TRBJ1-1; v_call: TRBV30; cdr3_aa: CAWRGGLLNTEAFF
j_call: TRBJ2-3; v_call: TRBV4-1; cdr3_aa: CASSQDRGVSDTQYF
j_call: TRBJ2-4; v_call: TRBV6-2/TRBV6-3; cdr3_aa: CASSPWTVGNIQYF
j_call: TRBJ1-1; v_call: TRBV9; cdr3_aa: CASSYGQGSLVTEAFF
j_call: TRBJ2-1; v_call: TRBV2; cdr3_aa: CASSTGTSGRDEQFF
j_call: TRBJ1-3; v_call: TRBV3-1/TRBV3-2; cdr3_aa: CASSQVRNSGNTIYF
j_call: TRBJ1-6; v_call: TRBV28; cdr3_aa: CASSFGGEVSPLHF
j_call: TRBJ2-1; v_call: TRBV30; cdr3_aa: CAWLQGRHNEQFF
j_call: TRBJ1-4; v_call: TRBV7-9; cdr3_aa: CASSQGQGAAKLFF
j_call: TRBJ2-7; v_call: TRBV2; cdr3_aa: CASSGGTSGSYEQYF
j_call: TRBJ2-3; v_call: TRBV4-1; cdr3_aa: CASSQVGGLVADTQYF
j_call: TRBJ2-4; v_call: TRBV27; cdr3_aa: CASSLSIVAKNIQYF
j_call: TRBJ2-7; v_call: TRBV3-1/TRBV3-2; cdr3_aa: CASSQLASSEQYF
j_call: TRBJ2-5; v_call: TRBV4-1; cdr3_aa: CASSQGLAGAGETQYF
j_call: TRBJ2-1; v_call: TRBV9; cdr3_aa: CASSVEDGQGALGEQFF